The 31 T cell receptor beta chains given below trace back to one sample, sequenced in a study of response to subunit inactivated influenza vaccine. One entry per CDR3 protein, called by TCRdb with MiXCR from the RT-PCR reads. Of about 540,000 distinct CDR3 sequences in the sample, approximately 24% were seen once. The same specimen was also included in a second study, on T cells expressing NK-cell markers. As reported in that work: The cDNA for TCR beta came from 5'RACE template switching with UMIs.

This sample comprised CD4+ T cells sorted from PBMCs, obtained 11 to 12 days after vaccination. The receptors stem from a man aged 45-60 years who received an inactivated influenza vaccine.

This chain links TRBV5-1 with TRBJ2-3; D gene uncertain. CDR3 length: 16 residues. In germline, CDR1 is SGHRS, CDR2 YFSETQ. The ends were cut back, 0 bases at V and 0 bases at J, with 11 bases in the middle. The CDR3: CASSLGAATSTDTQYF. The CDR3 nucleotides read TGCGCCAGCAGCTTGGGGGCAGCTACTAGCACAGATACGCAGTATTTT. Together with reference TRBV5-1 and TRBJ2-3, the CDR3 gives the full variable domain: KAGVTQTPRYLIKTRGQQVTLSCSPISGHRSVSWYQQTPGQGLQFLFEYFSETQRNKGNFPGRFSGRQFSNSRSEMNVSTLELGDSALYLCASSLGAATSTDTQYFGPGTRLTVL.

The chain joins TRBV6-5 to TRBJ1-1; D perhaps matches TRBD1 (5 bases). The CDR3 is made up of 15 amino acids. Germline loops: CDR1 MNHEY, CDR2 SVGAGI. Between the trimmed V and J ends, which lost 0 bases and 4 bases, there was a span of 12 bases. CDR3 sequence: CASSYSSGGGTEAFF. In nucleotides, the CDR3 is TGTGCCAGCAGTTACTCGAGTGGGGGTGGCACTGAAGCTTTCTTT.

The chain uses TRBV11-2 and TRBJ2-3, with TRBD2 matching 8 bases. CDR1 SGHAT and CDR2 FQNNGV come from the germline V gene. This CDR3 is 18 amino acids long. V was pared by 1 base and J by 0 bases, with 9 bases of the junction left unmatched. This CDR3 is CASSLVAWRGESTDTQYF. CDR3 DNA: TGTGCCAGCAGCTTAGTAGCCTGGCGGGGGGAAAGCACAGATACGCAGTATTTT.

The chain has TRBV12-3 or TRBV12-4 and TRBJ2-1, with D possibly matching TRBD1 (5 bases). The CDR3 spans 13 residues. The V end was cut by 4 bases, the J end by 6 bases, with 10 bases between. The CDR3 nucleotides read TGTGCCAGCAGTTGGCTTGGGGCCAATGAGCAGTTCTTC. Its protein is CASSWLGANEQFF.

The rearrangement links TRBV4-1 to TRBJ2-1; D possibly matches TRBD1 or TRBD2 (6 bases each). V lost 1 base to trimming and J lost 2 bases, with 9 bases between them. The CDR3 is made up of 15 amino acids. Germline V gene lookup returns CDR1 MGHRA and CDR2 YSYEKL. The CDR3 sequence: CASSQGGATYNEQFF. CDR3 nucleotides: TGCGCCAGCAGCCAAGGGGGGGCCACCTACAATGAGCAGTTCTTC.

This chain uses TRBV5-1 with TRBJ1-2, with 9 bases fitting TRBD1. Germline V lookup: CDR1 SGHRS, CDR2 YFSETQ. The ends lost 5 bases at V and 6 bases at J; junction bases unmatched: 2. The CDR3 loop spans 12 amino acids. The CDR3 loop is CASRWDRDGYTF. The CDR3 DNA reads TGCGCCAGCAGGTGGGACAGGGATGGCTACACCTTC.

In its sample, this clonotype was seen many times. The chain has TRBV3-1 and TRBJ2-1; weak D call: TRBD2 (5 bases). This CDR3 is 17 amino acids long. CDR1 is LGHDT and CDR2 is YNNKEL in the germline V gene (reference sequence). The V gene lost 0 bases and the J gene lost 1 base, with 13 bases spanning the gap. CDR3 in DNA: TGTGCCAGCAGCCAAGATGGACTCTCCCTGTCCTACAATGAGCAGTTCTTC. Amino acids: CASSQDGLSLSYNEQFF.

This clonotype has just a few counts. V gene TRBV10-3 combines with J gene TRBJ2-1; 13 nucleotides line up with TRBD2. CDR1 and CDR2 (germline): ENHRY, SYGVKD. This CDR3 contains 18 residues. Losses at the gene ends were 2 bases for V and 6 bases for J; bases not matched to a gene: 10. The CDR3, as DNA: TGTGCCATCAGTGAGCCCAACTTACTAGCGGGGGGGTTCAATGAGCAGTTCTTC. This encodes CAISEPNLLAGGFNEQFF.

This clonotype was counted between two and nine times. The chain has TRBV7-9 and TRBJ2-2; 7 bases line up with TRBD1. CDR3 length: 13 amino acids. Germline V gene lookup returns CDR1 SEHNR and CDR2 FQNEAQ (reference sequence). J was trimmed by 4 bases and V by 8 bases; bases with no gene match: 4. The CDR3, as DNA: TGTGCCAGCTCCAGGGGGACCACCGGGGAGCTGTTTTTT. Amino acid sequence: CASSRGTTGELFF.

This clonotype has just a few counts. The chain is built from TRBV19 and TRBJ2-1; TRBD2 might be the D (6 bases). Trimming took off 6 bases at V and 5 bases at J, with 14 bases between the two ends. Germline CDR1 and CDR2: LNHDA and SQIVND (reference sequence). CDR3 length: 14 residues. CDR3 residues: CASSLLGTHNEQFF. DNA of the CDR3: TGTGCCAGTAGCCTCCTTGGGACTCACAATGAGCAGTTCTTC.

The chain joins TRBV5-1 to TRBJ2-7, with 7 bases fitting TRBD2. This CDR3 is built from 15 residues. After removal of 0 bases from V and 4 bases from J, the junction contained 7 bases not matched to a gene. Per the germline V gene, CDR1 is SGHRS and CDR2 is YFSETQ. CDR3 DNA sequence: TGCGCCAGCAGCTTGGCATCACTAGCGCTATACGAGCAGTACTTC. It specifies CASSLASLALYEQYF.

This chain links TRBV20-1 with TRBJ2-3; the match to TRBD2 covers 10 bases. The CDR3 runs to 14 residues. Germline-derived CDR1 and CDR2 are DFQATT and SNEGSKA (reference sequence). V dropped 4 bases and J dropped 2; count of bases not matched to a gene: 3. The CDR3 is CSAKREGFTDTQYF. CDR3 coding DNA: TGCAGTGCTAAGCGGGAGGGTTTCACAGATACGCAGTATTTT.

This sequence joins TRBV5-1 and TRBJ2-1, with 10 bases aligning to TRBD2. Trimming removed 4 bases from V and 4 bases from J; junction bases left unmatched: 5. The CDR3 contains 15 residues. In germline, CDR1 is SGHRS, CDR2 YFSETQ. DNA of the CDR3: TGCGCCAGCAGCAAAGATAGCGGGGGGTACAATGAGCAGTTCTTC. Translated, it gives CASSKDSGGYNEQFF.

Written as DNA, the CDR3 is TGCGCCAGCAGCTTGGCCGTCAGGGGCACTGAAGCTTTCTTT. Protein: CASSLAVRGTEAFF. The genes are TRBV5-1 and TRBJ1-1, with D possibly matching TRBD1 (6 bases). V was cut by 0 bases and J by 4 bases, with 10 bases left in between. The germline V gene has CDR1 SGHRS and CDR2 YFSETQ. The CDR3 spans 14 residues.

There are a few counts of this clonotype. V usage is TRBV7-9 and J usage is TRBJ1-1; D is unresolved. The CDR3 is made up of 12 amino acids. CDR1 is SEHNR and CDR2 is FQNEAQ in the germline V gene (reference sequence). Trimming took off 2 bases at V and 6 bases at J, with 7 bases between the two ends. CDR3 nucleotides: TGTGCCAGCAGCTTATGGGAGGCTGAAGCTTTCTTT. This sequence encodes CASSLWEAEAFF.

The chain carries TRBV20-1 and TRBJ2-5, with 10 bases fitting TRBD2. Germline V CDR1 and CDR2: DFQATT, SNEGSKA (reference sequence). Germline trimming cut 3 bases from V and 5 bases from J; bases unmatched to any gene: 9. The CDR3 runs to 15 residues. CDR3 in DNA: TGCAGTGCTAGGGATAGCGGGAGGCCCGGGGAGACCCAGTACTTC. This encodes CSARDSGRPGETQYF.

This clonotype occurred a few times. The CDR3 here is CASSQQTAGNEQYF. In nucleotides, the CDR3 is TGTGCCAGCAGCCAACAGACGGCAGGGAACGAGCAGTACTTC. V usage is TRBV3-1 and J usage is TRBJ2-7; possibly TRBD1 for D (5 bases). The CDR3 sequence is 14 residues long. Germline CDR1 and CDR2: LGHDT and YNNKEL (reference sequence). V lost 2 bases to trimming and J lost 5 bases, with 13 bases between them.

This clonotype was counted between two and nine times. The rearrangement joins TRBV5-1 to TRBJ1-4; TRBD1 matches 10 bases. The CDR3 is 14 residues long. The germline CDR1 and CDR2 sequences are SGHRS and YFSETQ. V shed 4 bases, J shed 7 bases, and the junction held 4 bases outside the gene matches. Here the CDR3 DNA reads TGCGCCAGCAGCGAGGGACAGGGGCGTGAAAAACTGTTTTTT. This sequence encodes CASSEGQGREKLFF.

V gene TRBV18 combines with J gene TRBJ2-7; D is unresolved. Germline loops: CDR1 KGHSH, CDR2 LQKENI. Trimming took 2 bases from V and 7 from J, leaving 12 bases between them. This CDR3 comprises 13 residues. DNA of the CDR3: TGTGCCAGCTCACCAGGGTCGAGAGGAGAGCAGTACTTC. Translating gives CASSPGSRGEQYF.

This clonotype was observed a handful of times. The V call is TRBV7-8, the J call TRBJ2-5, with D possibly TRBD1 on 6 matching bases. V shed 1 base and J shed 5 bases, with 14 bases lying between them. Germline assignment: CDR1 SGHVS and CDR2 FQNEAQ. The CDR3 extends over 15 amino acids. The CDR3 nucleotides are TGTGCCAGCAGCTTAGAACAGGGAGTGTGGGAGACCCAGTACTTC. It translates to CASSLEQGVWETQYF.

This clonotype came up a few times. The V and J genes are TRBV2 and TRBJ2-2; 7 bases map to TRBD1. The CDR3 extends over 15 amino acids. Losses at the gene ends were 7 bases for V and 0 bases for J; bases not matched to a gene: 5. The germline V gene has CDR1 SNHLY and CDR2 FYNNEI. CDR3 loop: CASTATGSNTGELFF. CDR3 in DNA: TGTGCCAGCACTGCGACAGGGTCGAACACCGGGGAGCTGTTTTTT.

A note on this clonotype: The junction and the germline gene differ at one end; a read error may be behind it. The genes are TRBV7-7 and TRBJ1-1, with D perhaps matching TRBD1 (6 bases). Germline values: CDR1 SSHAT, CDR2 FNYEAQ (reference sequence). This CDR3 spans 14 amino acids. In DNA, the CDR3 is TGTGCTAGCAGCTACTGGGACATGAACACTGAAGCTTTCTTT. Translated, it gives CASSYWDMNTEAFF.

The CDR3 loop is CASSLTPGGSNTGELFF. In DNA form, the CDR3 reads TGCGCCAGCAGCTTGACACCGGGGGGCTCGAACACCGGGGAGCTGTTTTTT. The chain is built from TRBV5-1 and TRBJ2-2, with TRBD2 as a possible D gene (7 bases). CDR3 length equals 17 residues. The V gene's germline CDR1 is SGHRS and CDR2 YFSETQ. V lost 1 base and J 0 bases, leaving 13 bases between the germline ends.

This clonotype was recorded a few times. The rearrangement links TRBV12-3 or TRBV12-4 to TRBJ2-7; no reliable D call. Between the trimmed V and J ends, which lost 5 bases and 7 bases, there was a span of 12 bases. The CDR3 length is 12 residues. CDR3 in DNA: TGTGCCAGCAGTCTATCGTTAGGTGAGCAGTACTTC. Protein: CASSLSLGEQYF.

The gene calls are TRBV12-3 or TRBV12-4 and TRBJ1-2; possible D gene TRBD1, 6 bases. There are 15 residues in the CDR3. The V end lost 1 base, the J end lost 7 bases, and 16 bases lay between the germline ends. CDR3 region: CASSLGGQQVGGYTF. CDR3 coding DNA: TGTGCCAGCAGTTTAGGGGGGCAGCAGGTTGGTGGCTACACCTTC.

This clonotype was found a few times. The V gene is TRBV11-1, the J gene TRBJ2-7; TRBD2 might be the D (6 bases). Germline V gives CDR1 SGHAT, CDR2 FQDESV (reference sequence). Trimming took 1 base from V and 2 from J, leaving 12 bases between them. The CDR3 covers 15 residues. CDR3 residues: CASSLGTTLPYEQYF. The CDR3 bases are TGTGCCAGCAGCTTAGGGACTACTCTACCCTACGAGCAGTACTTC.

This clonotype was counted a few times. The rearrangement links TRBV12-3 or TRBV12-4 to TRBJ2-7; perhaps TRBD1 as D (5 bases). V was cut by 6 bases and J by 6 bases, with 12 bases left in between. The CDR3 is 12 residues long. The CDR3 nucleotides are TGTGCCAGCAGCCCAGGGATTACCGAGCAGTACTTC. Amino acids: CASSPGITEQYF.

This clonotype appeared a few times. The CDR3 DNA is TGCGCCAGCAGCCAAGAATGGGGGGGGTTGGGCACAGATACGCAGTATTTT. Its translation: CASSQEWGGLGTDTQYF. The rearrangement joins TRBV4-3 to TRBJ2-3; the match to TRBD2 covers 7 bases. There are 17 residues in the CDR3. Germline V gene lookup returns CDR1 LGHNA and CDR2 YSLEER. Unmatched junction bases numbered 7, after V lost 0 bases and J lost 1 base.

The chain uses TRBV2 and TRBJ2-3; 7 bases line up with TRBD1. The CDR3 is made up of 13 amino acids. V lost 9 bases, J lost 7 bases, and 10 bases stayed unmatched. Germline V CDR1 and CDR2: SNHLY, FYNNEI. CDR3 residues: CASRDSPRNTQYF. CDR3 DNA: TGTGCCAGTCGGGACAGCCCCAGAAATACGCAGTATTTT. The variable domain in full, with the rest retrieved from reference TRBV2 and TRBJ2-3, is EPEVTQTPSHQVTQMGQEVILRCVPISNHLYFYWYRQILGQKVEFLVSFYNNEISEKSEIFDDQFSVERPDGSNFTLKIRSTKLEDSAMYFCASRDSPRNTQYFGPGTRLTVL.

The V call is TRBV7-9, the J call TRBJ2-1, with D maybe TRBD1 (6 bases). The CDR3 consists of 16 residues. The V end was cut by 5 bases, the J end by 0 bases, with 14 bases between. Germline V gene data show CDR1 as SEHNR and CDR2 as FQNEAQ (reference sequence). CDR3 in amino acids: CASSIQGSSSYNEQFF. In DNA form, the CDR3 reads TGTGCCAGCAGCATACAGGGATCAAGCTCCTACAATGAGCAGTTCTTC.

The gene calls are TRBV7-9 and TRBJ1-2; 10 positions match TRBD1. Germline V CDR1 and CDR2: SEHNR, FQNEAQ (reference sequence). V gave up 2 bases and J gave up 8 bases; unmatched junction bases: 8. This CDR3 has 15 amino acids. CDR3 nucleotides: TGTGCCAGCAGCTTAATGACAGGGGGCGATGACGGCTACACCTTC. This sequence encodes CASSLMTGGDDGYTF.